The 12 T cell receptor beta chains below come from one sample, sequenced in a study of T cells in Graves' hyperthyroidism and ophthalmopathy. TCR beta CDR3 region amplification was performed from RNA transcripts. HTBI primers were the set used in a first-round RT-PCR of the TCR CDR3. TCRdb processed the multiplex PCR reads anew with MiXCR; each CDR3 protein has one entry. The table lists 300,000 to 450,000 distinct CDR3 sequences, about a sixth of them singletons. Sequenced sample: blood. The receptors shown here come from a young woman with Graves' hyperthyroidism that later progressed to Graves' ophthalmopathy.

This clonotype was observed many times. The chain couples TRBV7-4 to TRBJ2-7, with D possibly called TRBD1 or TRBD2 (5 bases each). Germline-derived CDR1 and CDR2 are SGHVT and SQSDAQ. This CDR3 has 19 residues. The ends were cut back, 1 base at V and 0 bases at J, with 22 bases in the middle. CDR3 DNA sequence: TGTGCCAGCAGCTTAGGTCCCTTACCAGGGACCGCTAACTCCTACGAGCAGTACTTC. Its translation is CASSLGPLPGTANSYEQYF.

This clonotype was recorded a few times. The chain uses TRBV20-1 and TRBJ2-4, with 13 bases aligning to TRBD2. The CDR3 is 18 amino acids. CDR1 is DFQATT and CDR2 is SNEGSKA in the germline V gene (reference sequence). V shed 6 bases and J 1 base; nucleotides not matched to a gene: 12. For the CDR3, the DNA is TGCAGTGCAAACGGACTAGCGGGGGATGCGCGGGCCAAAAACATTCAGTACTTC. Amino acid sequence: CSANGLAGDARAKNIQYF.

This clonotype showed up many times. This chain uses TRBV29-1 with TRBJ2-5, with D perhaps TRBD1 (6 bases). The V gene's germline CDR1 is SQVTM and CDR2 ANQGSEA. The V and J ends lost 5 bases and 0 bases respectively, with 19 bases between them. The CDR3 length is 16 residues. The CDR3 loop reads CSVPSNQGLYQETQYF. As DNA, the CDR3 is TGCAGCGTTCCGTCTAATCAGGGGTTGTACCAAGAGACCCAGTACTTC.

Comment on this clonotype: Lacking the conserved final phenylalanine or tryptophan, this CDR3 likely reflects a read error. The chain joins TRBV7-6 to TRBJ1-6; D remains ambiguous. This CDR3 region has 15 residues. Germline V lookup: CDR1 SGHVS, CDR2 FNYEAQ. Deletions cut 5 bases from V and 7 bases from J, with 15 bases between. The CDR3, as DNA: TGTGCCAGCAGCCGCTCGGGAAATTCCAATTCACCCCTCCACCTT. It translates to CASSRSGNSNSPLHL.

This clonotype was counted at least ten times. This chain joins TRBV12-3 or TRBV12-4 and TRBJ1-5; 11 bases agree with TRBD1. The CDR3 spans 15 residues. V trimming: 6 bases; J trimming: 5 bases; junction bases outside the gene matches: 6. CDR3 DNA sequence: TGTGCCAGCAGCTTCGGACAGGGGGCGTATCAGCCCCAGCATTTT. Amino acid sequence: CASSFGQGAYQPQHF.

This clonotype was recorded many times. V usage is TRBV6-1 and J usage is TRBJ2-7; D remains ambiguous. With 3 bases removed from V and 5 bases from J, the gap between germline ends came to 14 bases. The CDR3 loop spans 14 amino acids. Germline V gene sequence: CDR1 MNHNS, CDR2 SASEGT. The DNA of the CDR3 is TGTGCCAGCAGTGAGGCTTCTCATTACAACGAGCAGTACTTC. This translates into CASSEASHYNEQYF.

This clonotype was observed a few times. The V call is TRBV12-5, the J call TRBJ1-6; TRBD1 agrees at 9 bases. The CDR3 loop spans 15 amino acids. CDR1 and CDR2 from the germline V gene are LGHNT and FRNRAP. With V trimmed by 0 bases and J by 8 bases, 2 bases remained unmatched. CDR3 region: CASGLVRDRDSPLHF. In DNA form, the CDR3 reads TGTGCTAGTGGTTTGGTTCGGGACAGGGATTCACCCCTCCACTTT.

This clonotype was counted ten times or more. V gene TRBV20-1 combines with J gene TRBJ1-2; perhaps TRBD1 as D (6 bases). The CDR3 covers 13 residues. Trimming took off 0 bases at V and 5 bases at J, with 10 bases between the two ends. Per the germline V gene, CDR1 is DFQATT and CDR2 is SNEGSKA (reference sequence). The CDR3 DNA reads TGCAGTGCTAGAGACGGACAGTTGTATGGCTACACCTTC. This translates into CSARDGQLYGYTF.

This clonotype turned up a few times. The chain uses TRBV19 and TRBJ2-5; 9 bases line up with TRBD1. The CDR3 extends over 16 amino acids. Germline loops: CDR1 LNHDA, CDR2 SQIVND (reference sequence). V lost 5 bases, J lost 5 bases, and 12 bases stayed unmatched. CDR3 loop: CASSLNRDRVMETQYF. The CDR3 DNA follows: TGTGCCAGTAGTTTAAACCGGGACAGGGTGATGGAGACCCAGTACTTC.

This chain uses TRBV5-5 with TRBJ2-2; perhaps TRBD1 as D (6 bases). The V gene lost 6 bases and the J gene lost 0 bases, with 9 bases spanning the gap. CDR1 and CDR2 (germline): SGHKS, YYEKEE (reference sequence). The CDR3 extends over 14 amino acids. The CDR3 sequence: CASTGQPNTGELFF. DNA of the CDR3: TGTGCCAGCACAGGACAGCCGAACACCGGGGAGCTGTTTTTT.

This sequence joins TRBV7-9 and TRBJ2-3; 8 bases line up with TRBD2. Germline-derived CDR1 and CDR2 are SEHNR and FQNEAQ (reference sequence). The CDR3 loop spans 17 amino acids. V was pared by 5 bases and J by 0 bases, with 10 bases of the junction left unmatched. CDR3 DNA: TGTGCCAGCAGCCGCTGGCTAGCGGGTTCTAGCACAGATACGCAGTATTTT. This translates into CASSRWLAGSSTDTQYF.

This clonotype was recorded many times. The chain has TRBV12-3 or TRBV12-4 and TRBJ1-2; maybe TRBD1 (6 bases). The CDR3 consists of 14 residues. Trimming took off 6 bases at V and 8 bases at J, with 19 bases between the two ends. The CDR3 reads CASSLNEGGYGYTF. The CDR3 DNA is TGTGCCAGCAGCCTAAACGAAGGGGGGTACGGCTACACCTTC.